This T cell receptor beta chain comes out of a study of T-cell memory formation after mild COVID-19. The wider study: Clusters of TCRs were largely donor specific.

In the case of this clonotype: Its antigen is as yet unknown.

TCR alpha and TCR beta cDNA libraries with sample barcodes and UMIs came from 5'RACE using constant-segment primers. One entry per CDR3 protein results from TCRdb running MiXCR on the 5' RACE reads. Seen here are hundreds of thousands of distinct CDR3 sequences, roughly 18% observed once, and the top ten hold more than 10%. General observations from the study: Memory from before infection featured some responding clones, which suggests cross-reactive memory joined. Contracting clones localized mainly to CM and EM when CD4+ and mainly to EMRA when CD8+.

Sequenced: PBMCs or a T cell subset sorted from them (not recorded which). The receptor was isolated from an adult woman who had mild COVID-19 (a few samples of this study predate the infection). Cell type and time point are not known.

CDR3 in DNA: TGTGCCAGCAGCTTAACCGAGCAGGGGGACACTGAAGCTTTCTTT. This sequence encodes CASSLTEQGDTEAFF. V and J are TRBV7-6 and TRBJ1-1, with TRBD1 matching over 7 bases. The germline gives CDR1 SGHVS, CDR2 FNYEAQ. The V and J ends lost 2 bases and 3 bases, in that order; junction bases with no gene match: 6. CDR3 length equals 15 residues.